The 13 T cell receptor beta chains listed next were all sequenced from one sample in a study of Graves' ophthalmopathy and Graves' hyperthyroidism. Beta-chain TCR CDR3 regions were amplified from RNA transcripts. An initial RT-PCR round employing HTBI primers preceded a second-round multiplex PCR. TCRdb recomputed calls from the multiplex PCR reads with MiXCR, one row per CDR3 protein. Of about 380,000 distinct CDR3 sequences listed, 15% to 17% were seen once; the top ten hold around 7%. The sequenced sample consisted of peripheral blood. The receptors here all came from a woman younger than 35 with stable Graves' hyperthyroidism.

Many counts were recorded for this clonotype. CDR3 protein: CSAGSNRHPGANVLTF. CDR3 nucleotides: TGCAGTGCTGGTTCAAACAGGCACCCTGGGGCCAACGTCCTGACTTTC. The chain recombines TRBV20-1 with TRBJ2-6, with D maybe TRBD1 (5 bases). Trimming shortened V by 5 bases and J by 2 bases, and 16 bases separated the two germline ends. Germline CDR1 DFQATT, CDR2 SNEGSKA (reference sequence). The CDR3 length is 16 residues.

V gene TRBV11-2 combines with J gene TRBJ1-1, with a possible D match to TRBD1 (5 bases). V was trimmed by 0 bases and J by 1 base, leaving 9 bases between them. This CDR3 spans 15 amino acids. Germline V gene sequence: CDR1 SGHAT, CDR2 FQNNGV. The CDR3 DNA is TGTGCCAGCAGCTTAGAAGTAGGGGCGAACACTGAAGCTTTCTTT. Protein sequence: CASSLEVGANTEAFF.

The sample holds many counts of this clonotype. CDR3 protein: CASNPWGGRTEAFF. The CDR3 DNA reads as TGTGCCAGCAACCCCTGGGGGGGCAGAACTGAAGCTTTCTTT. The genes are TRBV2 and TRBJ1-1; a weak D match, TRBD1 (6 bases). The CDR3 runs to 14 residues. Looked up from germline, CDR1 is SNHLY and CDR2 is FYNNEI. Trimming removed 7 bases from V and 5 bases from J, with 17 bases in between.

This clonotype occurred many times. CDR3 nucleotide sequence: TGTGCCAGGGGGGACGGAGAGACCCAGTACTTC. This sequence encodes CARGDGETQYF. The V gene is TRBV6-1, the J gene TRBJ2-5, with D perhaps being TRBD1 or TRBD2 (5 bases each). CDR3 length: 11 residues. Germline lookup yields CDR1 MNHNS and CDR2 SASEGT. V shed 9 bases and J shed 4 bases, with 9 bases lying between them.

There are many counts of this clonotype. CDR3 protein: CASTIQGGNSPLHF. The DNA of the CDR3 is TGTGCCAGCACTATACAGGGAGGCAATTCACCCCTCCACTTT. V is TRBV2 and J is TRBJ1-6; possible D gene TRBD1, 6 bases. Germline CDR1 is SNHLY and CDR2 is FYNNEI. This CDR3 has 14 amino acids. V was shortened by 7 bases and J by 7 bases, with 14 bases between the two germline ends.

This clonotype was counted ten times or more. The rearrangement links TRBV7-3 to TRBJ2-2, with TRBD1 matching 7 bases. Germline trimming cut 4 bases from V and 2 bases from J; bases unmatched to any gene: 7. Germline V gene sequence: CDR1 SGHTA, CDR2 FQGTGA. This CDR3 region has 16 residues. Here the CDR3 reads CASSSGTALNTGELFF. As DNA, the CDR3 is TGTGCCAGCAGCTCAGGGACAGCCTTAAACACCGGGGAGCTGTTTTTT. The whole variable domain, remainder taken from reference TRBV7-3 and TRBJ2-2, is GAGVSQTPSNKVTEKGKYVELRCDPISGHTALYWYRQSLGQGPEFLIYFQGTGAADDSGLPNDRFFAVRPEGSVSTLKIQRTERGDSAVYLCASSSGTALNTGELFFGEGSRLTVL.

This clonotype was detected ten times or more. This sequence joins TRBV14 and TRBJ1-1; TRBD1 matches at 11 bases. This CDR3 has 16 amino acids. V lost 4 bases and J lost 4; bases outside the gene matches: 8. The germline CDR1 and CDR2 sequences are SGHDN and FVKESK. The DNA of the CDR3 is TGTGCCAGCAGCCGTCGCCCGGGACAGGGGGTCACTGAAGCTTTCTTT. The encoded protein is CASSRRPGQGVTEAFF.

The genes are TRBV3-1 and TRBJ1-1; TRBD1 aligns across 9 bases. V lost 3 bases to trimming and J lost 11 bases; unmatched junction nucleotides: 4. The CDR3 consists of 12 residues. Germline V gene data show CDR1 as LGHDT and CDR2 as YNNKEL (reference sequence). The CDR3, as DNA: TGTGCCAGCAGCCAGAGACAGGGGGTCGCTTTCTTT. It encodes CASSQRQGVAFF.

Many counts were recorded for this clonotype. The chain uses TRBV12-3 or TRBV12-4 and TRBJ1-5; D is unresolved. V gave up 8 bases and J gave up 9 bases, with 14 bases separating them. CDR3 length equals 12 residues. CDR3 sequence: CASWEADGPQHF. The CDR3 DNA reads TGTGCCAGCTGGGAGGCTGACGGGCCCCAGCATTTT.

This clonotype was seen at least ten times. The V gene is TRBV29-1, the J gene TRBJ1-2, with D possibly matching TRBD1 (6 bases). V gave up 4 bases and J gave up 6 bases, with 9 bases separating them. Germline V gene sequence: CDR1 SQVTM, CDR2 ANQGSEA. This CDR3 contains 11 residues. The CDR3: CSVVGGDGYTF. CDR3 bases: TGCAGCGTTGTGGGGGGCGATGGCTACACCTTC.

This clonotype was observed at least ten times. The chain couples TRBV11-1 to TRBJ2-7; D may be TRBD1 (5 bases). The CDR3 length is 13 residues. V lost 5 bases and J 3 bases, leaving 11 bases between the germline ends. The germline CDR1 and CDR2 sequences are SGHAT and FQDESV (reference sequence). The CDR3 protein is CASSPKDSYEQYF. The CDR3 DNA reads TGTGCCAGCAGCCCAAAAGACAGCTACGAGCAGTACTTC. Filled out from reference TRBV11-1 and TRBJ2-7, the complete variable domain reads EAEVAQSPRYKITEKSQAVAFWCDPISGHATLYWYRQILGQGPELLVQFQDESVVDDSQLPKDRFSAERLKGVDSTLKIQPAELGDSAMYLCASSPKDSYEQYFGPGTRLTVT.

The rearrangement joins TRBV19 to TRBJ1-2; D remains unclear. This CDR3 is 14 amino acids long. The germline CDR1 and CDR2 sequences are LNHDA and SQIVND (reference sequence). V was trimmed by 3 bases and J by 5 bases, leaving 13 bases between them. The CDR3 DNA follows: TGTGCCAGTAGTATCGCGGGAGCAGAGTATGGCTACACCTTC. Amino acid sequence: CASSIAGAEYGYTF.

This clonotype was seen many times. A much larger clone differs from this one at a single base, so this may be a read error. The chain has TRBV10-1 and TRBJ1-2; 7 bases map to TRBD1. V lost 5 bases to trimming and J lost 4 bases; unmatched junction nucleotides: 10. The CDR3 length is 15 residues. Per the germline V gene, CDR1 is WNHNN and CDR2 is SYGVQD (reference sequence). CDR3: CASSTEGTAPYGYTF. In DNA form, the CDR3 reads TGCGCCAGCAGTACGGAAGGGACAGCCCCCTATGGCTACACCTTC.